This T cell receptor beta chain was found in a study of control samples from healthy donors and cancer patients. TCRdb keeps only in-frame clones here, not all; method: immunoSEQ multiplex PCR. This repertoire shows 80,000 to 100,000 clones, around 88% found once; its top ten account for roughly 15%. The CDR3 has 22 amino acids. Sequencing was done on a sample of blood. This receptor was taken from a man aged 30 to 45 in good health. The genes are TRBV21-1 and TRBJ2-7; the table calls TRBD2, which could not be checked here. TRBV21-1 is a listed pseudogene. The CDR3 region has the DNA TGTGCCAGCAGCGCAGGGACTTCCTTACCCCTACGAGTTCTCCCTTACCCCTACGAGCAGTACTTC. This codes for CASSAGTSLPLRVLPYPYEQYF.